This T cell receptor beta chain was observed in a study of monozygotic twins with inflammatory bowel disease (dated by TCRdb to between 2017 and 2020). In the study overall: A total of roughly 28 monozygotic twin pairs were included in the full study, comprising nine German pairs (four IBD-concordant, five IBD-discordant) and 19 IBD-discordant Danish pairs. Each individual had, on average, about 151 000 unique TCRalpha sequences and 181 000 unique TCRbeta sequences available for analysis. The search for disease-associated traits relied mainly on comparing, within discordant pairs, IBD patients with their genetically identical healthy co-twins. Results the study describes overall, beyond this receptor: A decrease in TCRbeta repertoire diversity, as measured by inverse Simpson index, was observed in IBD patients compared with their healthy co-twins. Fewer clonotypes were shared with other individuals by IBD patients than by healthy twins, most markedly in patients showing signs of disease activity. No single strong signal or clonotype linked to IBD turned up in the results, so the idea that one exists was not supported. Because patients were on differing immunosuppressive treatments, the repertoires may have picked up extra background noise and inter-individual variability. Concordant and discordant twins showed no difference in repertoire similarity, possibly because of limited statistical power. The analysis was unable to tell different T cell subtypes apart.

The germline V gene encodes CDR1 MDHEN and CDR2 SYDVKM. From its cysteine to its phenylalanine, the CDR3 spans 13 amino acids. Only the protein sequence is given. From each donor, a roughly 2.5 ml peripheral blood sample was collected into PAXgene tubes and stored at -80 degrees C. Total RNA was isolated from whole blood with the PAXgene blood miRNA kit on an automated QIAcube, without T cell sorting. Deep TCRalpha and TCRbeta repertoire profiling with unique molecular barcoding was performed on peripheral blood of monozygotic twin pairs concordant or discordant for inflammatory bowel disease. For every twin pair, smoking habits were documented, and each individual was categorised as a current, former or never smoker. As to this clonotype: This receptor's antigen is unknown.

The library was obtained by 5' RACE. The input for every TCR library was roughly 3,300 ng of total RNA. For each sample, cDNA synthesis was carried out in eight separate reactions using SMARTScribe reverse transcriptase. During cDNA synthesis, unique molecular identifiers containing a 6-nucleotide sample barcode were introduced by template switching. Two nested PCRs of roughly 16 and 10 cycles amplified the TCRalpha and TCRbeta cDNA, and bead purification followed each PCR. Before amplification, cDNA was treated with uracil DNA-glycosylase and purified using the QIAquick PCR purification kit. The second PCR added Illumina TruSeq-compatible adapters along with sample-specific barcodes. Library quality and concentration were checked on TapeStation and Qubit, and libraries were pooled at approximately 5 ng each. The pooled libraries were sequenced with 2 x 100 bp reads and custom sequencing primers on an Illumina HiSeq2500 single-index Rapid Run. In the authors' own workflow: MiGEC version 1.2.6 was used for UMI-based consensus assembly to correct PCR and sequencing errors. MiXCR version 2.1.1 was used to carry out V(D)J alignment, clonotype assembly and CDR3 extraction. To normalise gene usage, clonotype sharing and MAIT/NKT TCR abundance, the analysis used the top 1000, 10 000 and 20 000 clonotypes per sample. Diversity was computed as the inverse Simpson index with the vegan R package after downsampling to 27 000 UMIs. Paired Mann-Whitney U tests were applied to discordant twin pairs, and Benjamini-Hochberg correction was used for multiple testing. TCRdb reprocessed the sequencing reads and holds a single record per CDR3 protein sequence, with no DNA. The V and J calls here are based on TCRdb, not the publication. The sample's clone listing holds about 160,000 distinct CDR3 sequences. Approximately 2.8% of the sample belongs to the ten largest clones.

This TCR was recovered from a human donor with ulcerative colitis or Crohn's disease, or a healthy co-twin of an affected twin (not recorded which). Sequencing input: blood. The V and J genes are TRBV28 and TRBJ2-7; no DNA is available, so the TRBD1 call from TCRdb remains unchecked. Here the CDR3 is given as CASSFRWGDEQYF.